This is a list of T cell receptor beta chains from one sample in a study of OX40 agonist ivuxolimab in advanced cancers. The assay was immunoSEQ multiplex PCR, and TCRdb's table has in-frame clones only and misses some. The table records about 51,000 clones, roughly 84% of them present only once. The starting material was CD4+ or CD8+ T cells sorted from blood, obtained in a trial of the OX40 agonist ivuxolimab. The receptors derive from an adult with an advanced solid tumor such as melanoma, head and neck, liver or kidney cancer. CDR3s include the opening cysteine and the closing phenylalanine or tryptophan. D genes are given only for firm matches. Some rows have no size entry. The others give once, few or many, or a class for an expanded clone.

TRBD2	TRBV11-3	TRBJ2-7	.	CASSLVLAGYPYEQYF	TGTGCCAGCAGCTTAGTTCTAGCGGGGTACCCCTACGAGCAGTACTTC
.	TRBV4-3	TRBJ1-4	.	CASSQETLHEKLFF	TGCGCCAGCAGCCAAGAGACGTTACATGAAAAACTGTTTTTT
.	TRBV5-1	TRBJ2-1	.	CASSWERGNNEQFF	TGCGCCAGCAGCTGGGAAAGGGGTAACAATGAGCAGTTCTTC
.	TRBV15	TRBJ1-1	.	CATSRRDMNTEAFF	TGTGCCACCAGCAGGAGGGACATGAACACTGAAGCTTTCTTT
.	TRBV11-2	TRBJ2-7	.	CASSSIIRVYEQYF	TGTGCCAGCAGCTCGATCATCAGGGTCTACGAGCAGTACTTC
.	TRBV16	TRBJ2-2	.	CASSQSRPGGELFF	TGTGCCAGCAGCCAATCCCGCCCAGGAGGGGAGCTGTTTTTT
.	TRBV6-1	TRBJ1-2	.	CASSEVVGYGYTF	TGTGCCAGCAGTGAAGTGGTAGGGTATGGCTACACCTTC
.	TRBV2	TRBJ2-7	.	CASSDEPVYEQYF	TGTGCCAGCAGTGATGAGCCGGTCTACGAGCAGTACTTC
.	TRBV6-1	TRBJ2-1	.	CASERSGFYEQFF	TGTGCCAGCGAGAGGTCAGGGTTCTATGAGCAGTTCTTC
.	TRBV7-9	TRBJ2-3	.	CASSLGEQDFGTDTQYF	TGTGCCAGCAGCTTAGGGGAACAGGACTTTGGCACAGATACGCAGTATTTT
.	TRBV7-3	TRBJ2-7	.	CASSSSSKASEQYF	TGTGCCAGCAGCTCTTCCTCGAAGGCTAGCGAGCAGTACTTC
.	TRBV7-2	TRBJ1-1	.	CASSPKQRIMNTEAFF	TGTGCCAGCAGCCCTAAACAGAGGATCATGAACACTGAAGCTTTCTTT
.	TRBV19	TRBJ1-2	.	CATSRTALTNYGYTF	TGTGCCACTAGCCGGACAGCTCTAACTAACTATGGCTACACCTTC
.	TRBV18	TRBJ1-1	.	CASFRRAGEAFF	TGTGCCAGCTTCCGCAGGGCCGGTGAAGCTTTCTTT
.	TRBV7-2	TRBJ2-1	.	CASSLVYSATYNEQFF	TGTGCCAGCAGCTTAGTCTATAGCGCTACCTACAATGAGCAGTTCTTC
TRBD1	TRBV7-2	TRBJ1-2	.	CASSSRGQGYGYTF	TGTGCCAGCAGCTCCCGGGGACAGGGCTATGGCTACACCTTC
.	TRBV20-1	TRBJ2-5	.	CSARGEETQYF	TGCAGTGCTAGAGGGGAGGAGACCCAGTACTTC
.	TRBV7-8	TRBJ1-3	.	CASSPRTRSNGNTIYF	TGTGCTAGCAGCCCTCGCACGCGCAGCAATGGAAACACCATATATTTT
.	TRBV6-1	TRBJ2-7	.	CASLVAYEQYF	TGTGCCAGCCTCGTAGCCTACGAGCAGTACTTC
.	TRBV6-5	TRBJ1-3	once	CASSYDGNSGNTIYF	TGTGCCAGCAGTTACGACGGGAACTCCGGAAACACCATATATTTT
.	TRBV6-5	TRBJ1-1	.	CASVTEGEAFF	TGTGCCAGCGTTACTGAGGGTGAAGCTTTCTTT
.	TRBV19	TRBJ2-7	.	CASSIDRGPTYEQYF	TGTGCCAGTAGTATAGACAGGGGACCCACGTACGAGCAGTACTTC
.	TRBV11-2	TRBJ2-4	.	CASSSVRNLAKNIQYF	TGTGCCAGCAGCTCTGTACGGAACTTAGCCAAAAACATTCAGTACTTC
.	TRBV7-8	TRBJ1-2	.	CASSASPAGDGYTF	TGTGCCAGCAGCGCAAGTCCGGCAGGGGATGGCTACACCTTC
TRBD2	TRBV27	TRBJ2-2	.	CASSSRRGGTGELFF	TGTGCCAGCAGTTCCCGACGGGGGGGCACCGGGGAGCTGTTTTTT
.	TRBV5-7	TRBJ2-7	medium-sized	CASSSGTSYEQYF	TGTGCCAGCAGCTCCGGGACTTCCTACGAGCAGTACTTC
TRBD2	TRBV5-6	TRBJ2-7	.	CASSQLAVISYEQYF	TGTGCCAGCAGCCAACTAGCGGTGATCTCCTACGAGCAGTACTTC
TRBD1	TRBV19	TRBJ2-5	.	CASTDRWETQYF	TGTGCCAGTACGGACAGGTGGGAGACCCAGTACTTC
.	TRBV7-2	TRBJ1-1	.	CASSVTMNTEAFF	TGTGCCAGCAGCGTCACCATGAACACTGAAGCTTTCTTT
.	TRBV2	TRBJ1-1	.	CASSLDLANTEAFF	TGTGCCAGCAGCCTTGACCTAGCGAACACTGAAGCTTTCTTT
.	TRBV5-1	TRBJ2-1	.	CASSLVGGTYYNEQFF	TGCGCCAGCAGCTTGGTAGGGGGGACCTACTACAATGAGCAGTTCTTC
.	TRBV29-1	TRBJ1-1	few	CSVGLGQNTEAFF	TGCAGCGTTGGGCTAGGCCAGAACACTGAAGCTTTCTTT
.	TRBV7-6	TRBJ2-3	.	CASSLGVGGGTDTQYF	TGTGCCAGCAGCTTAGGGGTAGGGGGGGGCACAGATACGCAGTATTTT
.	TRBV7-8	TRBJ2-7	.	CASSLDLGDEQYF	TGTGCCAGCAGCTTAGATTTGGGGGACGAGCAGTACTTC
.	TRBV6-1	TRBJ2-2	.	CASSQRYTGELFF	TGTGCCAGCAGTCAACGATACACCGGGGAGCTGTTTTTT
TRBD1	TRBV5-1	TRBJ2-1	.	CASRLGGQGTNEQFF	TGCGCCAGCAGGTTGGGGGGACAGGGTACCAATGAGCAGTTCTTC
.	TRBV7-9	TRBJ2-7	.	CASSLNRYEQYF	TGTGCCAGCAGCTTAAATAGGTACGAGCAGTACTTC
TRBD2	TRBV27	TRBJ2-5	.	CASSDPRGDQETQYF	TGTGCCAGCAGTGACCCTCGGGGGGACCAAGAGACCCAGTACTTC
.	TRBV18	TRBJ2-7	.	CASSPPMGRHEQYF	TGTGCCAGCTCACCGCCGATGGGTCGCCACGAGCAGTACTTC
TRBD2	TRBV11-2	TRBJ2-5	.	CASSLGRGASQETQYF	TGTGCCAGCAGCTTAGGGCGGGGGGCCTCACAAGAGACCCAGTACTTC
TRBD1	TRBV6-5	TRBJ2-7	.	CASSYSTGQGFHEQYF	TGTGCCAGCAGTTACTCGACGGGACAGGGGTTCCACGAGCAGTACTTC
.	TRBV5-5	TRBJ2-3	once	CASSPTLDTQYF	TGTGCCAGCAGCCCGACGTTGGATACGCAGTATTTT
.	TRBV21-1	TRBJ1-4	.	CASSNRGPGGSNEKLFF	TGTGCCAGCAGCAATAGGGGCCCAGGGGGCTCTAATGAAAAACTGTTTTTT
TRBD1	TRBV5-1	TRBJ1-1	.	CASSALTGDTEAFF	TGCGCCAGCAGCGCACTGACAGGGGACACTGAAGCTTTCTTT
TRBD1	TRBV5-7	TRBJ1-5	.	CASGTGVVDSNQPQHF	TGTGCCAGCGGGACAGGGGTAGTTGATAGCAATCAGCCCCAGCATTTT
TRBD1	TRBV5-1	TRBJ1-2	.	CASSGGQSYGYTF	TGCGCCAGCAGCGGGGGACAGTCCTATGGCTACACCTTC
TRBD1	TRBV11-3	TRBJ2-2	.	CASSPGQDLDTGELFF	TGTGCCAGCAGCCCAGGACAGGATTTGGACACCGGGGAGCTGTTTTTT
.	TRBV19	TRBJ2-2	once	CASSTLEPGTGELFF	TGTGCCAGTAGTACCCTCGAACCGGGAACCGGGGAGCTGTTTTTT
TRBD1	TRBV5-8	TRBJ1-2	.	CASERTGTNYGYTF	TGTGCCAGCGAGAGGACAGGGACTAACTATGGCTACACCTTC
.	TRBV7-9	TRBJ2-3	few	CASSLAPWWVSSTDTQYF	TGTGCCAGCAGCTTAGCCCCTTGGTGGGTTTCAAGCACAGATACGCAGTATTTT
.	TRBV11-2	TRBJ2-7	.	CASSLVPGAHGYEQYF	TGTGCCAGCAGCTTAGTGCCCGGGGCACACGGCTACGAGCAGTACTTC
.	TRBV6-5	TRBJ1-5	.	CASSQIQGQPQHF	TGTGCCAGCAGCCAAATACAGGGACAGCCCCAGCATTTT
TRBD1	TRBV18	TRBJ2-5	.	CASSPPRAGQGGETQYF	TGTGCCAGCTCACCTCCTCGGGCCGGACAGGGCGGAGAGACCCAGTACTTC
.	TRBV7-6	TRBJ2-7	.	CASSLGQNPYEQYF	TGTGCCAGCAGTCTAGGACAGAACCCCTACGAGCAGTACTTC
TRBD2	TRBV4-2	TRBJ2-1	.	CASSQSSGLTYNEQFF	TGTGCCAGCAGCCAGAGTAGCGGGTTGACTTACAATGAGCAGTTCTTC